The clone carrying this T cell receptor (beta chain) has a count of ten or more. This sample was taken from a study of blood T cells in healthy people across ages. The CDR3 is 15 residues long. V dropped 2 bases and J dropped 0; count of bases not matched to a gene: 0. Per the germline V gene, CDR1 is SGHTA and CDR2 is FQGTGA. Alongside a J-beta primer mix, a sample-barcoded 5' primer served in a second PCR lasting roughly 6 to 11 cycles. TCRdb re-derived calls from the 5' RACE reads in MiXCR, one entry per CDR3 protein. The sample yields 270,000 or so distinct CDR3 sequences, 25% to 30% seen once. This receptor was identified in a woman between 65 and 79 years old in good health. Sequencing was done on a sample of blood. The chain joins TRBV7-3 to TRBJ2-1; 8 positions match TRBD1. CDR3 DNA: TGTGCCAGCAGCTTAGACAGGGGCTCCTACAATGAGCAGTTCTTC. The encoded protein is CASSLDRGSYNEQFF.